The sample holds one count of the clone carrying this T cell receptor beta chain. Its cognate antigen is unknown. This PCR relied on a set of 60 Vbeta primers and 13 Jbeta primers. The data were produced by immunoSEQ multiplex PCR, yet TCRdb's version contains in-frame clones alone and is incomplete. Of some 170,000 clones listed, 80% to 90% are singletons. CDR3 length: 15 residues. V was trimmed by 3 bases and J by 3 bases, leaving 15 bases between them. CDR1 and CDR2 (germline): SEHNR, FQNEAQ (reference sequence). The data are from a study of cytomegalovirus exposure and HLA in healthy donors. General observations from the study: Accurate HLA-A and HLA-B prediction from TCR beta sequences was reported for most subjects.

The TCR sequence derives from a woman between 50 and 59 years old in good health and CMV-seronegative. The rearrangement joins TRBV7-9 to TRBJ2-7; possibly TRBD2 for D (5 bases). The material sequenced was PBMCs. In DNA form, the CDR3 reads TGTGCCAGCAGCTTGCGGACTCCAGGCCGCTACGAGCAGTACTTC. This sequence encodes CASSLRTPGRYEQYF.